The present entry profiles one TCR beta chain with its context. Antigen unknown. Other DNA sequences from this sample encode an identical CDR3 as well. The entry originates in a study of cytomegalovirus exposure and HLA in healthy donors. TCRdb keeps only in-frame clones here, not all; method: immunoSEQ multiplex PCR. Among 250,000 to 350,000 clones, roughly nine tenths were seen once, and the ten largest hold over 1%. V lost 7 bases, J lost 0 bases, and 7 bases lay in between. Germline CDR1 and CDR2: SQVTM and ANQGSEA. This CDR3 contains 12 residues. Study-level findings and limits: A subsequent analysis found that TCR clusters from the first cohort also tended to co-occur in the 120 or so validation repertoires, with approximately 95% of cluster scores above 0. A list of about 160 TCR beta chains associated with cytomegalovirus was given.

Sequenced material: PBMCs. The genes are TRBV29-1 and TRBJ1-3; D is unclear. This sequence was found in a woman aged 25-40 years in good health and CMV-seropositive. The CDR3 is CSARDSGNTIYF. DNA for the CDR3: TGCAGCGCACGGGACTCTGGAAACACCATATATTTT.